This TCR beta chain comes out of a study of post-analysis software for immune sequencing data. Across the study: Progressive-relapsing, secondary progressive and relapsing-remitting multiple sclerosis were among the disease courses included. Whole-study findings and limits: Four or five TRBV segments, including TRBV5-6, TRBV5-1 and TRBV20-1, were more frequent in patients than controls. Multiple sclerosis was associated with a significant reduction in normalized Chao1 diversity relative to controls. Under F measure analysis, samples from one preparation batch co-clustered strongly.

There are a few counts of this clonotype. Its antigen remains unknown. V lost 4 bases, J lost 8 bases, and 6 bases stayed unmatched. Germline-derived CDR1 and CDR2 are SQVTM and ANQGSEA. This CDR3 is 12 amino acids long. Sequencing libraries made from TCR beta cDNA carried unique molecular identifiers. Between roughly 0.9 and 11 million T cells gave rise to hundreds of thousands of cDNA molecules. In TCRdb, the PCR reads were re-called with MiXCR into one record per CDR3 protein. The sample includes more than 500,000 distinct CDR3 sequences, less than 40% seen only once; the top ten take approximately 6%.

Input material: blood. The TCR sequence derives from a girl under 18 with multiple sclerosis. The chain recombines TRBV29-1 with TRBJ1-2; the match to TRBD1 covers 8 bases. The chain's CDR3 is CSVGGQGDGYTF. CDR3 DNA sequence: TGCAGCGTTGGCGGACAGGGCGACGGCTACACCTTC.